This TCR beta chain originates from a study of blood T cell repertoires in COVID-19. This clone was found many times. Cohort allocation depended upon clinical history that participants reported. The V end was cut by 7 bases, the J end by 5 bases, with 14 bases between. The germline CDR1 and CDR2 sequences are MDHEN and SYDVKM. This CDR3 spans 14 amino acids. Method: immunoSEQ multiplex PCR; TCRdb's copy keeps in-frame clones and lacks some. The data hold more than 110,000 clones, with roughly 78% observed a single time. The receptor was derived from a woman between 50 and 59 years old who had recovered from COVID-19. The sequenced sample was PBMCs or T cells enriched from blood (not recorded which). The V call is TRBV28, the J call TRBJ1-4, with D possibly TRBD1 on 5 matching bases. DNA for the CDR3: TGTGCCAGCATGGCAGGGCGAAACAATGAAAAACTGTTTTTT. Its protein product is CASMAGRNNEKLFF.